This TCR beta chain was retrieved from a study of sequential checkpoint blockade in melanoma. Clones were read by immunoSEQ multiplex PCR, and TCRdb kept only the in-frame ones, dropping some. Among about 37,000 clones listed, 32% were seen once. CDR1 is MNHNS and CDR2 is SASEGT in the germline V gene. V was pared by 1 base and J by 0 bases, with 6 bases between. This CDR3 spans 14 amino acids. Study-level results: T-cell fraction and clonality followed PD-L1 and CD8+ counts, not mutational load.

Of note for this clone: Its matching antigen is unknown.

Treatment here: randomized to nivolumab then ipilimumab (arm A) or the reverse (arm B). None of the patients previously received DNA-damaging chemotherapy. This clonotype originated in a human donor with melanoma. The input for sequencing was tumor tissue (inferred from file names), taken from a patient given nivolumab and ipilimumab in sequence. The chain is built from TRBV6-1 and TRBJ2-5; D possibly uses TRBD1 or TRBD2 (5 bases each). For the CDR3, the DNA is TGTGCCAGCAGTGAAGGGGGGTACCAAGAGACCCAGTACTTC. Protein product: CASSEGGYQETQYF.